Listed below are T cell receptor beta chains from one sample, sequenced in a study of beta chain features in type 1 diabetes. Clones were sequenced by immunoSEQ multiplex PCR, and TCRdb holds only the in-frame ones, with some missing. The data show about 620,000 clones, less than 20% seen once. The sample consisted of naive CD4+ T cells from blood. These receptors all stem from a man aged 18 to 29 in good health. Each CDR3 is given with its conserved first and last residue. D genes are given only for firm matches. The size of a clone is reported for some rows only, either as once, few or many, or as a class for expanded clones.

-	few	TRBV7-2	TRBJ2-6	18	TGTGCCAGCAGCCGACTGCGCAGGGTAGGCTCTGGGGCCAACGTCCTGACTTTC	CASSRLRRVGSGANVLTF
TRBD1	-	TRBV7-2	TRBJ2-7	15	TGTGCCAGCAGCTTAACGGCCCAGGGGGCCTACGAGCAGTACTTC	CASSLTAQGAYEQYF
TRBD2	-	TRBV9	TRBJ2-3	13	TGTGCCTCGAGGCGGGAGGGCACAGATACGCAGTATTTT	CASRREGTDTQYF
TRBD1	few	TRBV6-7	TRBJ2-1	16	TGTGCCAGCAGTTACTGGAACAGGGGGTCCTACAATGAGCAGTTCTTC	CASSYWNRGSYNEQFF
-	-	TRBV21-1	TRBJ1-2	15	TGTGCCAGCAGCAAAGAGGAGGGATTTCTCTATGGCTACACCTTC	CASSKEEGFLYGYTF
TRBD2	few	TRBV7-2	TRBJ2-4	16	TGTGCCAGCAGCGCGGGACTAGCGATGGGCAAAAACATTCAGTACTTC	CASSAGLAMGKNIQYF
-	few	TRBV4-2	TRBJ1-6	17	TGTGCCAGCAGCCAAGATCATAGCGTCAAGGGGATTTCACCCCTCCACTTT	CASSQDHSVKGISPLHF
-	few	TRBV11-3	TRBJ2-1	15	TGTGCCAGCAGCTTAGTTCGGGGGGCCGTCAATGAGCAGTTCTTC	CASSLVRGAVNEQFF
TRBD1	few	TRBV9	TRBJ2-1	17	TGTGCCAGCAGCCGCCAAGTAGGGACAGGGGCTTTCGATGAGCAGTTCTTC	CASSRQVGTGAFDEQFF
TRBD1	-	TRBV19	TRBJ1-5	15	TGTGCCAGTAGGCCGGGACAGGAAATAACCCAGCCCCAGCATTTT	CASRPGQEITQPQHF
-	-	TRBV9	TRBJ2-7	14	TGTGCCAGCAGCGTAGGTAGCAGCTCCTACGAGCAGTACTTC	CASSVGSSSYEQYF